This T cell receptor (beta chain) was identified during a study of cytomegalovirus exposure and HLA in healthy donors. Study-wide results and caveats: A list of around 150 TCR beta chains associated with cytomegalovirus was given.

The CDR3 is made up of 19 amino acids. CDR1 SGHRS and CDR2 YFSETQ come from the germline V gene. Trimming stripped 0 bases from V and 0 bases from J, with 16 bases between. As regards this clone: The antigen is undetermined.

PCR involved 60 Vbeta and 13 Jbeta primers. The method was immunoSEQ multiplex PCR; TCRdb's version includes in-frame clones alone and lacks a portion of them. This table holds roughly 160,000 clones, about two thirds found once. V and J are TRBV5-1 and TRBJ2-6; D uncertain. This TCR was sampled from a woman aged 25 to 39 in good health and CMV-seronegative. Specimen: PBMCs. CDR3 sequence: CASSLAEPERSSGANVLTF. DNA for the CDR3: TGCGCCAGCAGCTTGGCCGAGCCCGAGAGGTCCTCTGGGGCCAACGTCCTGACTTTC.